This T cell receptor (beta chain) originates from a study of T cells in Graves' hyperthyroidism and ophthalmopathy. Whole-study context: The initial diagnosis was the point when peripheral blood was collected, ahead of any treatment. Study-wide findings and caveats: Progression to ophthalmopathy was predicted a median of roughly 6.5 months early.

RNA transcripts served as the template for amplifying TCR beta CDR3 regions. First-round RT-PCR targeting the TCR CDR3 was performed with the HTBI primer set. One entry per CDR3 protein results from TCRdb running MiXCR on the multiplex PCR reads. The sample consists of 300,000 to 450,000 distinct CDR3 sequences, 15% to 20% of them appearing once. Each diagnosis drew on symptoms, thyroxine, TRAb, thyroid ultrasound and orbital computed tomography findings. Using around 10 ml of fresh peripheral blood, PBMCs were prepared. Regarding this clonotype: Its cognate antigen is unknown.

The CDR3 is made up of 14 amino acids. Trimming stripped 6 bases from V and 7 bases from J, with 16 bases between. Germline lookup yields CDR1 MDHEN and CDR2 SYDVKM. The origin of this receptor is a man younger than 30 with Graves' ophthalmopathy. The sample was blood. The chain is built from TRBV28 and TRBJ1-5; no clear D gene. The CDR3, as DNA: TGTGCCAGCAGAACACCCACCCCCAACCAGCCCCAGCATTTT. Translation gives CASRTPTPNQPQHF.